This TCR beta chain was found in a study of shared clonotypes between healthy human individuals. In regard to this clone: The antigen is not known.

Each sample came from a Caucasian adult donor living in Nashville, Tennessee. Overall study findings and caveats: As a rule, naive subsets had a larger estimated richness than memory subsets.

The CDR3 spans 15 residues. Sorted-subset replicate PCRs used 200 ng of genomic DNA. This amount corresponded to 30,000 to 35,000 T cell genomes. TCRdb keeps only in-frame clones here, not all; method: immunoSEQ multiplex PCR. The data show around 2.1 million clones, approximately 96% seen once. The clonotype was recovered from a man younger than 35 in good health. What was sequenced was naive CD4+ T cells sorted from blood. The subset here: CD45RA+ positively selected. The rearrangement uses TRBV21-1 and TRBJ2-7. TRBV21-1 is shown as a pseudogene. The CDR3 nucleotides read TGTGCCAGCAGCAAAGGGTGCAAGTCGTCCTACGAGCAGTACTTC. Translating gives CASSKGCKSSYEQYF.